One sample yielded the 24 T cell receptor beta chains listed below, sequenced in a study of cytomegalovirus exposure and HLA in healthy donors. The primer mix had 60 Vbeta and 13 Jbeta primers. This table comes from immunoSEQ multiplex PCR, and its TCRdb copy is limited to in-frame clones, with some not included. The profile covers some 200,000 clones, with 9.5% to 15% appearing a single time and less than 8.5% taken by the ten largest. Material for sequencing was PBMCs. The receptors come from a man between 45 and 60 years old in good health and CMV-seropositive.

The table lists this clone with a few counts. The CDR3 spells CASRPTGGGGYTF. DNA of the CDR3: TGTGCCAGCAGACCCACAGGGGGCGGTGGCTACACCTTC. The chain uses TRBV6-5 and TRBJ1-2, with 9 positions matching TRBD1. CDR3 length: 13 residues. V lost 6 bases to trimming and J lost 7 bases; unmatched junction nucleotides: 6. CDR1 is MNHEY and CDR2 is SVGAGI in the germline V gene.

The CDR3 nucleotides are TGTGCCAGCAACAATGAGGGTAGGGAGACCCAGTACTTC. As protein: CASNNEGRETQYF. This sequence joins TRBV7-2 and TRBJ2-5; D may be TRBD2 (5 bases). Germline V CDR1 and CDR2: SGHTA, FQGNSA. The ends were cut back, 7 bases at V and 5 bases at J, with 14 bases in the middle. The CDR3 covers 13 residues.

The chain recombines TRBV6-1 with TRBJ2-2; 7 bases line up with TRBD1. CDR1 is MNHNS and CDR2 is SASEGT in the germline V gene. The CDR3 contains 16 residues. Trimming cost V 2 bases and J 6 bases; bases outside gene matches: 9. The CDR3 nucleotides are TGTGCCAGCAGTGAACGGGACAGCGCTTCATCCGGGGAGCTGTTTTTT. Translation gives CASSERDSASSGELFF.

This clone showed up just a few times. The chain links TRBV11-2 to TRBJ1-5, with D perhaps TRBD1 (5 bases). V was pared by 5 bases and J by 4 bases, with 27 bases between. The CDR3 is 19 amino acids. Germline V gives CDR1 SGHAT, CDR2 FQNNGV. Here the CDR3 reads CASSPGLHGAGVGNQPQHF. The CDR3, as DNA: TGTGCCAGCAGCCCCGGTCTCCATGGGGCTGGGGTGGGAAATCAGCCCCAGCATTTT.

This clone was seen only a few times. V usage is TRBV19 and J usage is TRBJ1-1; D is unresolved. Trimming pared 3 bases from V and 3 bases from J, leaving 8 bases between. The germline V gene encodes CDR1 LNHDA and CDR2 SQIVND (reference sequence). The CDR3 has 13 amino acids. CDR3 protein: CASSISRYTEAFF. The CDR3 bases are TGTGCCAGTAGTATCTCTCGGTACACTGAAGCTTTCTTT. The full variable domain, in which reference TRBV19 and TRBJ1-1 provide the parts outside the CDR3, is DGGITQSPKYLFRKEGQNVTLSCEQNLNHDAMYWYRQDPGQGLRLIYYSQIVNDFQKGDIAEGYSVSREKKESFPLTVTSAQKNPTAFYLCASSISRYTEAFFGQGTRLTVV.

This chain connects TRBV5-1 to TRBJ1-6, with 7 bases matching TRBD1. Germline CDR1 is SGHRS and CDR2 is YFSETQ. Trimming at V came to 3 bases and at J to 6 bases, leaving 6 bases not matched to a gene. The CDR3 is 15 amino acids. CDR3 nucleotides: TGCGCCAGCAGCTGGCGGGACAGCAGTAATTCACCCCTCCACTTT. Translating gives CASSWRDSSNSPLHF.

This clone was recorded a few times. CDR3 nucleotides: TGCGCCAGCAGCTTGTATCAGTTGCGGGGGGCGAAAGAGACCCAGTACTTC. It translates to CASSLYQLRGAKETQYF. The chain recombines TRBV5-1 with TRBJ2-5; 8 bases line up with TRBD2. The CDR3 runs to 17 residues. The germline V gene encodes CDR1 SGHRS and CDR2 YFSETQ. The ends lost 1 base at V and 3 bases at J; junction bases unmatched: 11.

This clone was found a few times. The V gene is TRBV5-5, the J gene TRBJ1-1; D is perhaps TRBD1 (6 bases). The CDR3 length is 14 residues. V lost 1 base to trimming and J lost 5 bases, with 12 bases between them. Germline CDR1 is SGHKS and CDR2 is YYEKEE (reference sequence). CDR3 amino acids: CASSLQTGRTEAFF. DNA of the CDR3: TGTGCCAGCAGCTTGCAGACAGGACGGACTGAAGCTTTCTTT.

This clone appeared a few times. CDR3: CARPDRVSYEQYV. CDR3 DNA sequence: TGTGCCAGACCGGACAGGGTCTCCTACGAGCAGTACGTC. This sequence joins TRBV12-1 and TRBJ2-7; TRBD1 reflects the table's D call only, with no check against the DNA. TRBV12-1 constitutes a pseudogene. This CDR3 spans 13 amino acids.

This clone was seen a handful of times. The J gene is TRBJ1-1, the V gene TRBV27; TRBD1 matches at 9 bases. Germline values: CDR1 MNHEY, CDR2 SMNVEV (reference sequence). The ends lost 2 bases at V and 5 bases at J; junction bases unmatched: 12. CDR3 size: 17 residues. The chain's CDR3 is CASSLIGDRVLRTEAFF. CDR3 nucleotide sequence: TGTGCCAGCAGTTTAATAGGGGACAGGGTCCTTCGGACTGAAGCTTTCTTT.

V is TRBV10-3 and J is TRBJ2-3; the D gene is possibly TRBD2 (5 bases). CDR3 length: 15 amino acids. Germline CDR1 and CDR2: ENHRY and SYGVKD. Trimming left V 2 bases short and J 1 base short, with 10 bases between. CDR3 residues: CAISEVGSRTDTQYF. The CDR3 DNA is TGTGCCATCAGTGAGGTGGGGAGTCGCACAGATACGCAGTATTTT.

The chain couples TRBV7-2 to TRBJ2-2; 9 positions match TRBD1. This CDR3 region has 15 residues. The junction had 6 bases not matched to a gene; V was cut back by 5 bases and J by 5 bases. Germline V gives CDR1 SGHTA, CDR2 FQGNSA. The CDR3 reads CASSLRTGETGELFF. As DNA, the CDR3 is TGTGCCAGCAGCCTAAGGACAGGGGAAACCGGGGAGCTGTTTTTT.

In this sample, this clone turned up a few times. V and J are TRBV4-3 and TRBJ1-2; unclear D gene. Trimming took off 3 bases at V and 4 bases at J, with 12 bases between the two ends. Per the germline V gene, CDR1 is LGHNA and CDR2 is YSLEER. The CDR3 is 14 residues long. The CDR3 protein is CASSQEVGSYGYTF. The CDR3 DNA sequence: TGCGCCAGCAGCCAGGAGGTCGGGAGCTATGGCTACACCTTC.

This clone turned up a few times. The chain is built from TRBV25-1 and TRBJ1-2; TRBD1 matches at 8 bases. The ends lost 4 bases at V and 6 bases at J; junction bases unmatched: 10. The germline CDR1 and CDR2 sequences are MGHDK and SYGVNS. The CDR3 consists of 15 residues. The chain's CDR3 is CASSVQGAGIDGYTF. The CDR3 DNA follows: TGTGCCAGCAGTGTCCAGGGGGCAGGGATCGATGGCTACACCTTC.

The chain links TRBV14 to TRBJ2-3; D perhaps matches TRBD1 (6 bases). This CDR3 is 14 amino acids long. In germline, CDR1 is SGHDN, CDR2 FVKESK. The V and J ends lost 4 bases and 3 bases respectively, with 11 bases between them. CDR3 residues: CASSPRTVTDTQYF. The CDR3 DNA reads as TGTGCCAGCAGCCCACGGACAGTTACAGATACGCAGTATTTT.

The chain recombines TRBV23-1 with TRBJ2-2; D may be TRBD2 (6 bases). TRBV23-1 is an ORF for which the function is uncertain. The CDR3 totals 17 residues. The germline V and J ends were trimmed by 0 bases and 1 base, with 12 bases remaining between them. The CDR3 DNA is TGCGCCAGCAGTCAATCGGGATCGGGGGAGAACACCGGGGAGCTGTTTTTT. This sequence encodes CASSQSGSGENTGELFF.

The J gene is TRBJ1-5, the V gene TRBV7-9, with D perhaps TRBD1 (5 bases). Germline V gene sequence: CDR1 SEHNR, CDR2 FQNEAQ (reference sequence). This CDR3 spans 13 amino acids. V lost 4 bases and J 2 bases, leaving 6 bases between the germline ends. The CDR3 DNA follows: TGTGCCAGCAGCTCGGGGGGCAATCAGCCCCAGCATTTT. Its translation is CASSSGGNQPQHF.

This clone has more than one count but fewer than ten. The chain couples TRBV4-3 to TRBJ2-1; 8 nucleotides match TRBD2. The CDR3 extends over 16 amino acids. Germline CDR1 and CDR2: LGHNA and YSLEER. Trimming removed 0 bases from V and 3 bases from J; junction bases left unmatched: 4. CDR3 in DNA: TGCGCCAGCAGCCAAGAAGAGCGGGAGTTCTACAATGAGCAGTTCTTC. This translates into CASSQEEREFYNEQFF.

The table lists this clone with a few counts. The rearrangement joins TRBV6-1 to TRBJ1-4; 7 bases match TRBD1. Germline CDR1 is MNHNS and CDR2 is SASEGT. V was pared by 5 bases and J by 3 bases, with 6 bases of the junction left unmatched. There are 15 residues in the CDR3. The CDR3 loop is CASSILRGANEKLFF. CDR3 nucleotides: TGTGCCAGCAGTATCCTCAGGGGGGCTAATGAAAAACTGTTTTTT.

This clone was counted only a few times. The genes are TRBV5-6 and TRBJ1-4; D not certain. The CDR3 consists of 14 residues. CDR1 and CDR2 from the germline V gene are SGHDT and YYEEEE. Trimming removed 1 base from V and 8 bases from J, with 12 bases in between. DNA of the CDR3: TGTGCCAGCAGCTTGAGGTATTACGGGGAAAAACTGTTTTTT. Protein product: CASSLRYYGEKLFF. Looking up the rest from reference TRBV5-6 and TRBJ1-4 gives the full variable domain: DAGVTQSPTHLIKTRGQQVTLRCSPKSGHDTVSWYQQALGQGPQFIFQYYEEEERQRGNFPDRFSGHQFPNYSSELNVNALLLGDSALYLCASSLRYYGEKLFFGSGTQLSVL.

V gene TRBV7-9 combines with J gene TRBJ2-5; D call uncertain. The CDR3 is 13 residues long. V lost 2 bases and J 3 bases, leaving 7 bases between the germline ends. Germline CDR1 reads SEHNR; CDR2 reads FQNEAQ (reference sequence). The CDR3 here is CASSLRREETQYF. The CDR3 bases are TGTGCCAGCAGCTTAAGAAGAGAAGAGACCCAGTACTTC.

This clone was seen a handful of times. The rearrangement joins TRBV5-8 to TRBJ2-7; 7 nucleotides line up with TRBD2. The J segment lost 2 bases and the V segment lost 4 bases, leaving 15 bases of the junction unmatched. The CDR3 loop spans 17 amino acids. CDR1 is SGHTS, CDR2 YDEGEE, per germline. CDR3 sequence (DNA): TGTGCCAGCAGCCCGCCCCGACTAGCTAATAGGGCCTACGAGCAGTACGTC. As protein: CASSPPRLANRAYEQYV.

The rearrangement links TRBV5-6 to TRBJ2-1; possibly TRBD2 for D (5 bases). Germline CDR1 is SGHDT and CDR2 is YYEEEE. V was trimmed by 0 bases and J by 4 bases, leaving 11 bases between them. This CDR3 contains 15 residues. The CDR3 protein is CASSLEAGLYNEQFF. The DNA for the CDR3 is TGTGCCAGCAGCTTGGAGGCGGGCCTGTACAATGAGCAGTTCTTC.

Only a few counts were recorded for this clone. The chain employs TRBV5-1 and TRBJ2-3; D is uncertain. In germline, CDR1 is SGHRS, CDR2 YFSETQ. The CDR3 is made up of 14 amino acids. V shed 2 bases and J shed 2 bases, with 9 bases lying between them. The CDR3 nucleotides are TGCGCCAGCAGCTTCGGTGCATCCACAGATACGCAGTATTTT. The encoded protein is CASSFGASTDTQYF.